Shown below are 9 T cell receptor beta chains from a single sample sequenced in a study of PD-L1 blockade in urothelial cancer listed by TCRdb under 2017. The library came from the immunoSEQ multiplex PCR assay. TCRdb obtained this table from immuneACCESS and retained in-frame rearrangements with V and J assigned. These tables miss some clones; where compared with another copy, unresolved V genes account for less than half of the shortfall, and the remainder is unexplained. The sample includes around 70,000 clones, with almost 90% observed a single time. Of the sample, over 4% falls within the top ten clones. This specimen's time point label, interpreted: pretreatment peripheral blood. Sequences were derived from PBMCs, sampled around atezolizumab (anti-PD-L1) treatment. The receptors derive from a man between 65 and 85 years old with urothelial cancer.

The table lists this clone with a count of one. The V gene is TRBV2, the J gene TRBJ2-4; TRBD2 matches at 7 bases. The V segment lost 8 bases and the J segment 8 bases; nucleotides outside the gene matches: 9. CDR3 length equals 13 residues. Germline V gene sequence: CDR1 SNHLY, CDR2 FYNNEI. The CDR3 here is CASASPAGDIQYF. CDR3 DNA: TGTGCCAGCGCATCCCCCGCGGGAGACATTCAGTACTTC.

This CDR3 is CASSLVGGTYEQYF. The CDR3 DNA reads TGTGCCAGCAGCTTAGTAGGGGGCACCTACGAGCAGTACTTC. The V call is TRBV7-8, the J call TRBJ2-7; 7 nucleotides agree with TRBD1. Germline-derived CDR1 and CDR2 are SGHVS and FQNEAQ. After removal of 1 base from V and 2 bases from J, the junction contained 2 bases not matched to a gene. The CDR3 is made up of 14 amino acids.

This chain connects TRBV10-1 to TRBJ2-7; 9 bases map to TRBD2. Germline trimming cut 3 bases from V and 4 bases from J; bases unmatched to any gene: 7. CDR3 length: 15 residues. Germline V CDR1 and CDR2: WNHNN, SYGVQD (reference sequence). The CDR3 sequence is CASSDGASGTYEQYF. The DNA for the CDR3 is TGCGCCAGCAGTGATGGGGCTAGCGGGACTTACGAGCAGTACTTC.

V is TRBV30 and J is TRBJ1-5; D gene uncertain. Trimming removed 0 bases from V and 7 bases from J, with 7 bases in between. This CDR3 is built from 12 residues. Germline V gene sequence: CDR1 GTSNPN, CDR2 SVGIG (reference sequence). The CDR3 sequence is CAWSVGGQPQHF. The DNA of the CDR3 is TGTGCCTGGAGTGTAGGCGGCCAGCCCCAGCATTTT.

The CDR3 loop is CASSPPGTGGTEAFF. In DNA form, the CDR3 reads TGTGCCAGCAGCCCCCCTGGGACAGGGGGCACTGAAGCTTTCTTT. The rearrangement uses TRBV28 and TRBJ1-1, with 11 nucleotides matching TRBD1. V lost 6 bases and J lost 4; bases outside the gene matches: 7. CDR1 and CDR2 from the germline V gene are MDHEN and SYDVKM. The CDR3 is 15 amino acids.

The rearrangement uses TRBV6-6 and TRBJ2-7, with TRBD2 matching 7 bases. This CDR3 has 13 amino acids. Germline CDR1 and CDR2: MNHNY and SVGAGI (reference sequence). After removal of 2 bases from V and 6 bases from J, the junction contained 4 bases not matched to a gene. The CDR3 spells CASSYAGATEQYF. The CDR3 bases are TGTGCCAGCAGTTACGCGGGAGCGACCGAGCAGTACTTC.

V usage is TRBV2 and J usage is TRBJ1-5; no clear D gene. Trimming took 7 bases from V and 2 from J, leaving 12 bases between them. The CDR3 runs 14 residues. Germline loops: CDR1 SNHLY, CDR2 FYNNEI. DNA for the CDR3: TGTGCCAGCACCCCCTTGGGAGGCAATCAGCCCCAGCATTTT. Protein product: CASTPLGGNQPQHF.

The chain links TRBV9 to TRBJ2-1; TRBD2 matches 7 bases. The CDR3 spans 16 residues. J lost 3 bases, V lost 0 bases, and 6 bases had no gene match. Germline V gene sequence: CDR1 SGDLS, CDR2 YYNGEE. The DNA of the CDR3 is TGTGCCAGCAGCGTAGTTGGCGGGAGTGGCTACAATGAGCAGTTCTTC. Protein sequence: CASSVVGGSGYNEQFF.

V usage is TRBV7-2 and J usage is TRBJ2-7; 13 bases map to TRBD2. Germline loops: CDR1 SGHTA, CDR2 FQGNSA. Trimming took 5 bases from V and 6 from J; bases not matched to a gene: 4. The CDR3 runs 14 residues. The CDR3 is CASSRWTSGSEQYF. DNA of the CDR3: TGTGCCAGCAGCCGATGGACTAGCGGGAGCGAGCAGTACTTC.